This T cell receptor (beta chain) was observed in a study of T-cell reconstitution after alpha-beta-depleted transplantation in children (dated by TCRdb to 2016 to 2018). With regard to the full study: Using TCR repertoire profiling, the study quantitatively followed how T-cell immune reconstitution unfolded in children after TCRalphabeta/CD19-depleted allogeneic hematopoietic cell transplantation.

As concerns this clonotype: It has no known antigen specificity. The record has no base qualities; no much larger clone is one base away.

Receptor libraries were prepared by PCR. The reads were generated on an Illumina HiSeq 2500. TCR libraries were prepared with molecular barcoding, using unique molecular identifiers to normalize TCRbeta repertoire quantification. TCRdb reprocessing: public reads trimmed at Q25 with fastp, clones called with MiXCR, in-frame beta chains kept. One record per CDR3 amino acid sequence lists the most common genes and DNA. In all, the sample holds 450,000 to 700,000 distinct CDR3 sequences, and more than 20% of those were seen once. 36% of the sample belongs to the ten largest clones. Germline trimming amounts to 4 bases on V and 0 bases on J, with 6 as the count of junction bases outside the gene matches. As encoded in the germline V gene, CDR1 is MGHRA while CDR2 is YSYEKL. The CDR3 sequence holds 16 residues, the cysteine and phenylalanine included. Left in the record is the CDR3 DNA by itself, 48 bases read in frame from the first base.

The label giving this sample's treatment or condition can be read as: allogeneic hematopoietic cell transplantation with graft depleted of TCRalphabeta T cells and CD19 B cells. Transplant recipients were children who received TCRalphabeta/CD19-depleted allogeneic hematopoietic cell grafts. Study-level results and caveats: Over the following months the frequencies of hyperexpanded clones went down, and after one year T-cell counts and TCRbeta diversity were mostly credited to newly produced T cells. Apparently early alphabetaT-cell count recovery about two months after transplant reportedly relied on only several hundred rapidly expanded clones derived from non-depleted graft cells. In some patients, the high TCRbeta diversity seen at day 60 was put down to recipient T cells and intrathymic progenitors that had survived conditioning.

This specimen consisted of PBMCs, obtained before TCRalphabeta/CD19-depleted stem cell transplant. This receptor chain uses TRBV4-1 and TRBJ1-3; 7 nucleotides in the junction match TRBD1. The sequence was collected from a boy under three years old with Wiskott-Aldrich syndrome, due to receive a stem cell transplant. Here is the DNA: TGCGCCAGCAGCCTCAGGACAGGACTCTCTGGAAACACCATATATTTT. It translates to CASSLRTGLSGNTIYF.